The text below deals with one T cell receptor beta chain. Its antigen is undetermined. This sample is drawn from a study of CD8+CD57+ T cells in acquired aplastic anemia. About the research overall: Sorted CD4+ and CD8+ cells yielded DNA averaging approximately 3 ug.

V lost 6 bases, J lost 2 bases, and 7 bases stayed unmatched. In germline, CDR1 is SGHDN, CDR2 FVKESK. The CDR3 is 14 amino acids. Study-level points and caveats: Levels of CD8+ Simpson's diversity were not significantly distinct in patients versus controls. Patients and controls were found to share twenty-nine CD8+ CDR3 sequences.

Profiling of TCR beta VDJ combinations and CDR3 sequences used genomic DNA as template. MiXCR was run by TCRdb on the reads, yielding one entry per CDR3 protein. In the table there are around 200,000 distinct CDR3 sequences, about 44% of which are singletons. Sequencing involved patients with CD8+CD57+ cell expansion previously shown by flow cytometry. The enrolled patients all had severe acquired aplastic anemia. This receptor was taken from a human donor with aplastic anemia. Sequenced sample: sorted CD4+, CD8+, or CD8+CD57+ T cells (not recorded which) from PBMCs. The rearrangement links TRBV14 to TRBJ2-7, with 7 bases lining up with TRBD2. The CDR3 loop reads CASSSGEGPYEQYF. The CDR3 bases are TGTGCCAGCAGTTCCGGGGAGGGGCCCTACGAGCAGTACTTC.